Below are 18 T cell receptor beta chains sequenced from a single sample in a study of blood T cell repertoires in COVID-19. Only in-frame clones appear in the TCRdb table, and some are missing; sequencing was by immunoSEQ multiplex PCR. Of approximately 80,000 clones listed, approximately 78% are singletons. The source material was peripheral blood. Receptor source: a man in his fifties or sixties with acute or convalescent COVID-19.

The genes are TRBV5-1 and TRBJ2-6, with TRBD1 as a possible D gene (5 bases). Germline CDR1 SGHRS, CDR2 YFSETQ. V was cut by 7 bases and J by 2 bases, with 10 bases left in between. CDR3 size: 14 residues. CDR3 protein: CASQGGPGANVLTF. The CDR3 DNA reads as TGCGCCAGCCAGGGTGGCCCTGGGGCCAACGTCCTGACTTTC.

The J gene is TRBJ2-3, the V gene TRBV27; weak D call: TRBD2 (6 bases). V shed 2 bases and J shed 6 bases, with 15 bases lying between them. This CDR3 spans 15 amino acids. Looked up from germline, CDR1 is MNHEY and CDR2 is SMNVEV (reference sequence). CDR3: CASSLSWRDGDTQYF. CDR3 in DNA: TGTGCCAGCAGTTTAAGTTGGCGGGATGGTGATACGCAGTATTTT.

J is TRBJ1-1 and V is TRBV28, with TRBD1 as a possible D gene (5 bases). V gave up 0 bases and J gave up 5 bases, with 13 bases separating them. CDR3 length equals 15 residues. Per germline, CDR1 MDHEN and CDR2 SYDVKM. In DNA form, the CDR3 reads TGTGCCAGCAGTTTATGGGGAGGGGTTAGGACTGAAGCTTTCTTT. The encoded protein is CASSLWGGVRTEAFF.

This clone was found once. The CDR3 loop is CASSFRDRGNNEQFF. CDR3 coding DNA: TGCGCCAGCAGCTTCCGGGACAGGGGGAACAATGAGCAGTTCTTC. The rearrangement joins TRBV5-1 to TRBJ2-1, with 11 bases fitting TRBD1. The V segment lost 2 bases and the J segment 5 bases; nucleotides outside the gene matches: 3. Germline CDR1 is SGHRS and CDR2 is YFSETQ. CDR3 size: 15 residues.

CDR3 nucleotides: TGTGCCAGCAGCTTGGGTAGCGGGGGACCTCAAGAGACCCAGTACTTC. It specifies CASSLGSGGPQETQYF. The rearrangement joins TRBV5-4 to TRBJ2-5; 9 bases align to TRBD2. From germline, CDR1 is SGHNT and CDR2 YYREEE (reference sequence). V shed 0 bases and J 2 bases; nucleotides not matched to a gene: 5. The CDR3 covers 16 residues.

The CDR3 sequence: CASSVATGPRGYGYTF. The CDR3 DNA follows: TGTGCCAGCAGCGTAGCTACAGGGCCGAGGGGCTATGGCTACACCTTC. The chain uses TRBV9 and TRBJ1-2, with a possible D match to TRBD1 (6 bases). Per germline, CDR1 SGDLS and CDR2 YYNGEE. Trimming removed 0 bases at V and 4 bases at J, with 16 bases between. The CDR3 consists of 16 residues.

The gene calls are TRBV6-5 and TRBJ1-4, with D perhaps TRBD1 (5 bases). The length of the CDR3 is 15 residues. CDR1 is MNHEY, CDR2 SVGAGI, per germline. V lost 6 bases to trimming and J lost 4 bases, with 15 bases between them. CDR3 bases: TGTGCCAGCAGGGCGGCAGGGCCCTATAATGAAAAACTGTTTTTT. It translates to CASRAAGPYNEKLFF.

J is TRBJ1-1 and V is TRBV6-5, with D unclear. The CDR3 has 13 residues. V lost 8 bases, J lost 3 bases, and 13 bases lay in between. Per germline, CDR1 MNHEY and CDR2 SVGAGI. The CDR3 loop reads CASGRSGYTEAFF. DNA of the CDR3: TGTGCCAGCGGCCGGTCAGGATACACTGAAGCTTTCTTT.

This clone showed up many times. The V and J genes are TRBV19 and TRBJ1-3; the D gene is possibly TRBD1 (6 bases). The CDR3 has 17 residues. Germline V gene sequence: CDR1 LNHDA, CDR2 SQIVND (reference sequence). V gave up 5 bases and J gave up 5 bases, with 22 bases separating them. The CDR3 DNA reads as TGTGCCAGTAGTCTTTCCGTGACAGGTCGGCAAAGAAACACCATATATTTT. Translating gives CASSLSVTGRQRNTIYF. Supplemented by reference TRBV19 and TRBJ1-3, the full variable domain reads DGGITQSPKYLFRKEGQNVTLSCEQNLNHDAMYWYRQDPGQGLRLIYYSQIVNDFQKGDIAEGYSVSREKKESFPLTVTSAQKNPTAFYLCASSLSVTGRQRNTIYFGEGSWLTVV.

The V gene is TRBV29-1, the J gene TRBJ2-2, with D tentatively TRBD1 (6 bases). Trimming shortened V by 4 bases and J by 7 bases, and 19 bases separated the two germline ends. The CDR3 spans 15 residues. CDR1 is SQVTM and CDR2 is ANQGSEA in the germline V gene. CDR3 loop: CSVGTRGQVSGELFF. DNA of the CDR3: TGCAGCGTTGGGACAAGGGGACAAGTAAGCGGGGAGCTGTTTTTT.

This chain connects TRBV3-1 (or the pseudogene TRBV3-2) to TRBJ1-1, with D unclear. This CDR3 comprises 13 residues. CDR1 is LGHDT and CDR2 is YNNKEL in the germline V gene (reference sequence). Trimming removed 6 bases from V and 7 bases from J, with 15 bases in between. CDR3 sequence: CASRDFPVGEAFF. Here the CDR3 DNA reads TGTGCCAGCAGGGACTTCCCTGTGGGTGAAGCTTTCTTT.

This clone turned up a few times. The rearrangement links TRBV10-2 to TRBJ2-3; D is unresolved. V shed 3 bases and J shed 0 bases, with 7 bases lying between them. Germline V gene data show CDR1 as WSHSY and CDR2 as SAAADI. The CDR3 length is 14 residues. The CDR3 DNA reads as TGCGCCAGCAGTGACATGACTAGCACAGATACGCAGTATTTT. This translates into CASSDMTSTDTQYF.

This chain uses TRBV3-1 (or the pseudogene TRBV3-2) with TRBJ2-6, with TRBD2 matching 9 bases. The CDR3 covers 15 residues. Germline-derived CDR1 and CDR2 are LGHDT and YNNKEL (reference sequence). V lost 4 bases to trimming and J lost 4 bases; unmatched junction nucleotides: 2. In DNA form, the CDR3 reads TGTGCCAGCAGCCTTAGCGGGAGCGGGGCCAACGTCCTGACTTTC. Translating it yields CASSLSGSGANVLTF.

This chain links TRBV7-5 with TRBJ2-7; the table's D call, TRBD2, was not checked against the DNA. TRBV7-5 corresponds to a pseudogene. The CDR3 loop spans 15 amino acids. CDR3 coding DNA: TGTGCCAGAAGCTTAGAAGGGACTACCCTCTACGAGCAGTACTTC. Its translation is CARSLEGTTLYEQYF.

This clone occurred once. V gene TRBV5-1 combines with J gene TRBJ2-7, with 14 positions matching TRBD2. Trimming took 0 bases from V and 7 from J; bases not matched to a gene: 0. This CDR3 spans 14 amino acids. CDR1 and CDR2 from the germline V gene are SGHRS and YFSETQ. The CDR3, as DNA: TGCGCCAGCAGCTTGGGACTAGCGGGAGGGGAGCAGTACTTC. Residues: CASSLGLAGGEQYF.

The rearrangement links TRBV11-3 to TRBJ2-2; 11 nucleotides align to TRBD1. The CDR3 consists of 15 residues. J gave up 3 bases and V 5 bases, and 2 bases lay outside the gene matches. Germline V CDR1 and CDR2: SGHNT, YENEEA. CDR3 coding DNA: TGTGCCAGCAGCACGGGACAGGGGGACACCGGGGAGCTGTTTTTT. Protein: CASSTGQGDTGELFF.

This chain uses TRBV7-2 with TRBJ2-3; weak D call: TRBD2 (6 bases). CDR3 size: 15 residues. V was trimmed by 0 bases and J by 3 bases, leaving 10 bases between them. Germline V lookup: CDR1 SGHTA, CDR2 FQGNSA. CDR3 loop: CASSLALRETDTQYF. For the CDR3, the DNA is TGTGCCAGCAGCTTAGCGCTCCGGGAGACAGATACGCAGTATTTT.

The chain uses TRBV7-2 and TRBJ2-7, with 7 positions matching TRBD2. Trimming removed 0 bases from V and 6 bases from J; junction bases left unmatched: 17. CDR1 SGHTA and CDR2 FQGNSA come from the germline V gene. This CDR3 has 18 amino acids. CDR3 nucleotide sequence: TGTGCCAGCAGCTTAGCGAGTGGGCTAGCGGTTGAGGGCCCCGAGCAGTACTTC. Translation gives CASSLASGLAVEGPEQYF.